The 16 T cell receptor beta chains presented below share a single source sample, sequenced in a study of glioma-infiltrating T cells listed by TCRdb under 2016. TCRdb shows the sequencer as Illumina MiSeq. TCR alpha and beta CDR3 regions were amplified with the iRepertoire nested amplicon-rescue multiplex PCR (arm-PCR) platform from RNA. TCRdb reprocessing: public reads trimmed at Q25 with fastp, clones called with MiXCR, in-frame beta chains kept. Under each unique CDR3 protein, matching rows form one entry showing the most common genes and DNA. Present in this sample are over 120,000 distinct CDR3 sequences, roughly two fifths of which were seen just once. Together, the top ten hold about a fifth of the sample. Material for sequencing was glioma tissue, nonneoplastic brain tissue, or PBMCs (not recorded which). The receptors here all came from a human donor with low-grade glioma or glioblastoma, undergoing nonglioma brain surgery, or in good health (not recorded which).

V is TRBV27 and J is TRBJ1-1, with D possibly being TRBD1 (6 bases). V dropped 5 bases and J dropped 0 bases, with 13 bases sitting between them. There are 15 residues in the CDR3. Germline CDR1 and CDR2: MNHEY and SMNVEV (reference sequence). The CDR3 region is CASSASQGLNTEAFF. The CDR3 nucleotides read TGTGCCAGCAGTGCCTCACAGGGATTGAACACTGAAGCTTTCTTT.

This clonotype was counted only a few times. This chain links TRBV6-5 with TRBJ2-1; 10 bases line up with TRBD2. The CDR3 has 16 amino acids. The V gene end was trimmed by 0 bases and the J gene end by 9 bases; junction bases not matched to a gene: 8. Germline-derived CDR1 and CDR2 are MNHEY and SVGAGI. The CDR3 spells CASSYSTSGASSEQFF. The CDR3 DNA reads as TGTGCCAGCAGTTACTCCACTAGCGGGGCATCAAGTGAGCAGTTCTTC.

This chain connects TRBV18 to TRBJ2-3; TRBD1 matches 8 bases. This CDR3 is 17 amino acids long. Unmatched junction bases numbered 13, after V lost 4 bases and J lost 4 bases. The germline V gene has CDR1 KGHSH and CDR2 LQKENI. The DNA for the CDR3 is TGTGCCAGCTCACGACAGGGGAGGAATTCTCGTTCAGATACGCAGTATTTT. Translation: CASSRQGRNSRSDTQYF.

V gene TRBV12-3 or TRBV12-4 combines with J gene TRBJ2-5; D call uncertain. This CDR3 is built from 13 residues. V was trimmed by 6 bases and J by 5 bases, leaving 13 bases between them. The CDR3 region is CASSTDGRETQYF. In DNA, the CDR3 is TGTGCCAGCAGCACGGACGGCCGGGAGACCCAGTACTTC.

V gene TRBV11-2 combines with J gene TRBJ1-1, with a possible D match to TRBD1 (5 bases). The CDR3 covers 14 residues. The V end was cut by 5 bases, the J end by 3 bases, with 13 bases between. CDR1 SGHAT and CDR2 FQNNGV come from the germline V gene. In nucleotides, the CDR3 is TGTGCCAGCAGCAGCCATGGGGCGGACACTGAAGCTTTCTTT. It codes for CASSSHGADTEAFF. The variable domain in full, with the rest retrieved from reference TRBV11-2 and TRBJ1-1, is EAGVAQSPRYKIIEKRQSVAFWCNPISGHATLYWYQQILGQGPKLLIQFQNNGVVDDSQLPKDRFSAERLKGVDSTLKIQPAKLEDSAVYLCASSSHGADTEAFFGQGTRLTVV.

In this sample, this clonotype turned up a few times. The rearrangement joins TRBV28 to TRBJ2-1, with TRBD2 matching over 15 bases. The length of the CDR3 is 16 residues. After removal of 4 bases from V and 9 bases from J, the junction contained 7 bases not matched to a gene. The germline V gene encodes CDR1 MDHEN and CDR2 SYDVKM. Here the CDR3 reads CASSSSRTSGRGEQFF. DNA for the CDR3: TGTGCCAGCAGTTCCTCTCGGACTAGCGGGAGGGGTGAGCAGTTCTTC.

This clonotype was detected a few times. The chain joins TRBV2 to TRBJ2-5, with a tentative D call TRBD2 (6 bases). The CDR3 is 13 amino acids. Germline CDR1 SNHLY, CDR2 FYNNEI. V was trimmed by 7 bases and J by 2 bases, leaving 11 bases between them. The CDR3 nucleotides are TGTGCCAGCAAGTCTAGCGCGCAAGAGACCCAGTACTTC. As protein: CASKSSAQETQYF.

The table lists this clonotype with a few counts. The chain employs TRBV7-8 and TRBJ2-3; D perhaps matches TRBD2 (7 bases). There are 15 residues in the CDR3. Germline CDR1 reads SGHVS; CDR2 reads FQNEAQ. Between the trimmed V and J ends, which lost 5 bases and 1 base, there was a span of 13 bases. As DNA, the CDR3 is TGTGCCAGCAGCACCTGGGGGGGCCGCACAGATACGCAGTATTTT. Its protein product is CASSTWGGRTDTQYF.

V gene TRBV20-1 combines with J gene TRBJ1-2; 8 bases match TRBD1. CDR1 is DFQATT, CDR2 SNEGSKA, per germline (reference sequence). This CDR3 is built from 12 residues. V lost 4 bases, J lost 6 bases, and 4 bases stayed unmatched. This chain's CDR3 is CSATDREDGYTF. The CDR3 DNA reads TGCAGTGCTACGGACAGGGAGGATGGCTACACCTTC.

This clonotype was recorded many times. The rearrangement joins TRBV27 to TRBJ2-7; the match to TRBD1 covers 12 bases. Looked up from germline, CDR1 is MNHEY and CDR2 is SMNVEV (reference sequence). After removal of 3 bases from V and 4 bases from J, the junction contained 10 bases not matched to a gene. There are 17 residues in the CDR3. CDR3 DNA sequence: TGTGCCAGCAGTTTTCTGGGGACAGGGGGCGCGGAATACGAGCAGTACTTC. Translating it yields CASSFLGTGGAEYEQYF.

This clonotype was found once. The J gene is TRBJ2-2, the V gene TRBV7-9, with TRBD2 identical over 7 bases. The V and J ends lost 5 bases and 14 bases, in that order; junction bases with no gene match: 14. Germline CDR1 SEHNR, CDR2 FQNEAQ (reference sequence). The CDR3 loop spans 14 amino acids. In nucleotides, the CDR3 is TGTGCCAGCAGCCCGACCCTGGGGGGGTCCCTCCTGTTTTTT. It codes for CASSPTLGGSLLFF.

The V and J genes are TRBV10-3 and TRBJ2-3; a weak D match, TRBD2 (6 bases). This CDR3 spans 14 amino acids. Germline CDR1 is ENHRY and CDR2 is SYGVKD. Trimming left V 4 bases short and J 3 bases short, with 11 bases between. The CDR3 nucleotides are TGTGCCATCAGTGGTGCTAGCGAGACAGATACGCAGTATTTT. It is translated as CAISGASETDTQYF.

On this clonotype: This may stem from a read error, because a much larger clone lies one nucleotide away. The J gene is TRBJ2-7, the V gene TRBV28; TRBD2 matches at 13 bases. The germline V gene has CDR1 MDHEN and CDR2 SYDVKM. The length of the CDR3 is 15 residues. This chain's CDR3 is CSSSSLAGGLAEQYF. Here the CDR3 DNA reads TGTTCCAGCAGTTCACTAGCGGGAGGGCTTGCCGAGCAGTACTTC.

The V gene is TRBV7-2, the J gene TRBJ2-1, with D possibly being TRBD1 (7 bases). The CDR3 length is 14 residues. V lost 5 bases to trimming and J lost 7 bases, with 15 bases between them. CDR1 and CDR2 (germline): SGHTA, FQGNSA. In DNA form, the CDR3 reads TGTGCCAGCAGCACCAGGGGGGCCTCAAATGAGCAGTTCTTC. Encoded protein: CASSTRGASNEQFF. Full variable domain (rest looked up from reference TRBV7-2 and TRBJ2-1): GAGVSQSPSNKVTEKGKDVELRCDPISGHTALYWYRQSLGQGLEFLIYFQGNSAPDKSGLPSDRFSAERTGGSVSTLTIQRTQQEDSAVYLCASSTRGASNEQFFGPGTRLTVL.

This clonotype was counted only a few times. This chain joins TRBV6-2 or TRBV6-3 and TRBJ2-1; 10 nucleotides line up with TRBD2. The trim removed 2 bases at V and 2 bases at J, leaving 9 bases unmatched. This CDR3 spans 18 amino acids. Germline assignment: CDR1 MNHEY and CDR2 SVGEGT. The CDR3 DNA follows: TGTGCCAGCAGTTACCGGCTAGCGGGAGTTTCCGCCTACAATGAGCAGTTCTTC. Protein: CASSYRLAGVSAYNEQFF.

The rearrangement uses TRBV7-2 and TRBJ2-3; 8 bases map to TRBD1. V lost 5 bases and J lost 0; bases outside the gene matches: 4. The CDR3 is 15 residues long. The V gene's germline CDR1 is SGHTA and CDR2 FQGNSA. CDR3 nucleotides: TGTGCCAGCAGCCGACAGGGGATTAGCACAGATACGCAGTATTTT. This codes for CASSRQGISTDTQYF.